A selection of T cell receptor beta chains follows, all from one sample in a study of graft-versus-host responses after intestinal transplantation. The repertoire was sequenced with immunoSEQ multiplex PCR; TCRdb's copy has only in-frame clones and lacks some. The sample includes around 54,000 clones, about 90% of them seen just once. The specimen was PBMCs, collected 650 to 680 days after intestinal transplant. Source of these receptors: a human patient who received an intestinal transplant, so some T cells may come from the graft donor. Each CDR3 is given with its conserved first and last residue.

v_gene	j_gene	CDR3aa
TRBV5-4	TRBJ1-3	CASSKQASGNTIYF
TRBV5-4	TRBJ2-7	CASSSTYEQYF
TRBV7-9	TRBJ2-2	CASSPTVTGELFF
TRBV7-2	TRBJ2-3	CASSPTEGTDTQYF
TRBV4-1	TRBJ2-1	CASSGQGDGGNEQFF
TRBV10-1	TRBJ1-2	CASSVKSYGYTF
TRBV18	TRBJ2-7	CASSPTRNGEQYF
TRBV2	TRBJ1-4	CASSDRGSTNEKLFF
TRBV27	TRBJ1-5	CASSLGENQPQHF
TRBV6-5	TRBJ2-3	CASSYEGGAADTQYF
TRBV4-2	TRBJ2-6	CASGAGPSVSGANVLTF
TRBV7-9	TRBJ2-7	CASSLTGSRAEQYF
TRBV19	TRBJ1-1	CASSIAVTPGTEAFF
TRBV7-6	TRBJ2-3	CASSLPVDTQYF
TRBV11-3	TRBJ2-2	CASTLRTFANTGELFF
TRBV11-2	TRBJ1-3	CASSLDEGTTGNTIYF
TRBV5-4	TRBJ2-5	CASSLEVQETQYF
TRBV10-3	TRBJ2-5	CAISEMSSGLLGETQYF
TRBV27	TRBJ2-3	CASSLQRGGPDTQYF
TRBV5-1	TRBJ2-3	CASSNGPTSTDTQYF
TRBV6-1	TRBJ2-3	CASSENPAGTDTQYF
TRBV6-1	TRBJ1-1	CASRRQERFWGAFF
TRBV5-1	TRBJ2-1	CASSVLGQVSYNEQFF
TRBV19	TRBJ2-7	CASSRQSSYEQYF
TRBV29-1	TRBJ1-1	CSVKFRLTNTEAFF
TRBV6-5	TRBJ2-1	CASSYLRGTYNEQFF
TRBV27	TRBJ1-5	CASSFDRGSNQPQHF
TRBV10-1	TRBJ1-6	CASSESQGWGLDSPLHF
TRBV6-4	TRBJ1-6	CASSELGTAYSPLHF
TRBV11-3	TRBJ2-3	CASSPGPSTDTQYF
TRBV6-5	TRBJ1-4	CASGRGATNEKLFF
TRBV12-5	TRBJ1-2	CASGSDSPYGYTF
TRBV7-9	TRBJ2-7	CASSFRYEQYF
TRBV6-4	TRBJ2-3	CASSWTSGADSSTDTQYF
TRBV5-4	TRBJ2-3	CASSYPSGPDTQYF
TRBV9	TRBJ1-2	CASSASIGGYTF
TRBV19	TRBJ2-5	CASSTGTSVEETQYF
TRBV4-2	TRBJ2-1	CASSQVDSGGASEQFF
TRBV5-4	TRBJ1-6	CASSLRGTGNSPLHF
TRBV5-1	TRBJ2-3	CASRSASPDTQYF
TRBV15	TRBJ1-5	CATSGRDRTRDQPQHF
TRBV6-4	TRBJ2-1	CASSTSGGANEQFF
TRBV13	TRBJ1-1	CASSPVEIGVTEAFF
TRBV5-1	TRBJ1-4	CASSLNFGAGRGNEKLFF